This T cell receptor (beta chain) was sequenced for a study of blood T cells in healthy people across ages. Broader study findings: In older individuals, TCR beta diversity per million T cells was lower, falling roughly linearly with age. Correlation between TCR beta diversity and naive T cell percentage was strong.

Trimming took 1 base from V and 2 from J; bases not matched to a gene: 6. The CDR3 runs 16 residues. Germline V gives CDR1 SGHAT, CDR2 FQNNGV. A second about 6 to 11 cycle PCR used barcoded and J-beta primers. Each CDR3 protein is one row after TCRdb ran MiXCR on the 5' RACE reads. The sample shows 380,000 or so distinct CDR3 sequences, about 49% of them seen only once. Comments on this clonotype: Its specificity is unknown.

Material for sequencing was blood. The V gene is TRBV11-2, the J gene TRBJ2-5; 8 nucleotides align to TRBD1. The receptor's source is a man in his fifties or sixties in good health. The CDR3 protein is CASSLGTGWAQETQYF. CDR3 bases: TGTGCCAGCAGCTTAGGGACAGGGTGGGCGCAAGAGACCCAGTACTTC.